The TCR beta chain described here comes from a study of PD-1 blockade in classical Hodgkin lymphoma. With respect to this clone: Its antigen remains unidentified.

The repertoire was sequenced with immunoSEQ multiplex PCR; TCRdb's copy has only in-frame clones and lacks some. This table holds 14,000 or so clones, about four fifths found once. The CDR3 runs to 16 residues. V was clipped by 3 bases and J by 4 bases, with 18 bases between them. Germline assignment: CDR1 KGHSH and CDR2 LQKENI. Study conclusions and caveats: Those achieving complete response showed baseline diversity like newly diagnosed patients.

Every patient had relapsed following autologous stem cell transplantation, and cohorts differed in brentuximab vedotin exposure. The chain has TRBV18 and TRBJ2-5; D possibly corresponds to TRBD1 (6 bases). The sample in question was peripheral blood mononuclear cells (PBMCs), obtained at baseline. This sequence was found in a human donor with classical Hodgkin lymphoma. DNA for the CDR3: TGTGCCAGCTCACCGACAGGAAAGGGGTTCCGAGAGACCCAGTACTTC. Amino acids: CASSPTGKGFRETQYF.